The 13 T cell receptor beta chains listed next were all sequenced from one sample in a study of blood T cells in healthy people across ages. A second roughly 6 to 12 cycle PCR used barcoded and J-beta primers. MiXCR was run by TCRdb on the 5' RACE reads, yielding one entry per CDR3 protein. The data contain fewer than 900,000 distinct CDR3 sequences, roughly 45% of them seen just once; the ten biggest clones take up 20% to 25%. Sequenced input: blood. The source of these receptors is a woman aged 60-75 years in good health.

CDR3 sequence: CASSTREDTEAFF. CDR3 DNA sequence: TGTGCCAGCTCAACAAGGGAGGACACTGAAGCTTTCTTT. The V call is TRBV18, the J call TRBJ1-1; D gene ambiguous. Germline CDR1 KGHSH, CDR2 LQKENI. This CDR3 comprises 13 residues. The V end was cut by 5 bases, the J end by 3 bases, with 10 bases between.

The chain uses TRBV4-2 and TRBJ2-7, with D possibly TRBD2 on 5 matching bases. Trimming pared 7 bases from V and 7 bases from J, leaving 17 bases between. Germline V gives CDR1 LGHNA, CDR2 YNFKEQ. The CDR3 consists of 13 residues. The chain's CDR3 is CASTNEGYNEQYF. CDR3 in DNA: TGTGCCAGCACCAACGAGGGTTACAATGAGCAGTACTTC.

The chain combines TRBV7-2 with TRBJ2-1, with TRBD2 identical over 7 bases. Trimming cost V 6 bases and J 5 bases; bases outside gene matches: 10. The CDR3 totals 15 residues. Germline V gene sequence: CDR1 SGHTA, CDR2 FQGNSA. The CDR3 is CASREGRAGNNEQFF. The CDR3 nucleotides are TGTGCCAGCAGGGAGGGACGAGCGGGGAACAATGAGCAGTTCTTC. Full variable domain (missing parts from reference TRBV7-2 and TRBJ2-1): GAGVSQSPSNKVTEKGKDVELRCDPISGHTALYWYRQSLGQGLEFLIYFQGNSAPDKSGLPSDRFSAERTGGSVSTLTIQRTQQEDSAVYLCASREGRAGNNEQFFGPGTRLTVL.

This clonotype has more than one count but fewer than ten. The V and J genes are TRBV27 and TRBJ1-2; possible D gene TRBD1, 5 bases. Germline lookup yields CDR1 MNHEY and CDR2 SMNVEV (reference sequence). V was cut by 2 bases and J by 3 bases, with 13 bases left in between. There are 15 residues in the CDR3. CDR3 sequence reads: CASSLTGDGHYGYTF. In nucleotides, the CDR3 is TGTGCCAGCAGTTTAACCGGGGACGGACACTATGGCTACACCTTC.

The chain has TRBV29-1 and TRBJ1-1; unclear D gene. V was pared by 3 bases and J by 1 base, with 6 bases between. This CDR3 contains 12 residues. Germline V gives CDR1 SQVTM, CDR2 ANQGSEA. The CDR3 nucleotides are TGCAGCGTTGAGAGCAGGAACACTGAAGCTTTCTTT. It yields the protein CSVESRNTEAFF. Variable domain in full (rest from reference TRBV29-1 and TRBJ1-1): SAVISQKPSRDICQRGTSLTIQCQVDSQVTMMFWYRQQPGQSLTLIATANQGSEATYESGFVIDKFPISRPNLTFSTLTVSNMSPEDSSIYLCSVESRNTEAFFGQGTRLTVV.

This chain links TRBV6-2 or TRBV6-3 with TRBJ2-2, with unresolved D. V was trimmed by 7 bases and J by 0 bases, leaving 3 bases between them. CDR3 length: 12 residues. Germline loops: CDR1 MNHEY, CDR2 SVGEGT. CDR3 region: CASIPNTGELFF. CDR3 nucleotides: TGTGCCAGCATCCCGAACACCGGGGAGCTGTTTTTT.

This clonotype showed up just a few times. V gene TRBV6-2 or TRBV6-3 combines with J gene TRBJ2-7; 7 positions match TRBD1. The CDR3 contains 16 residues. Germline V CDR1 and CDR2: MNHEY, SVGEGT. J gave up 3 bases and V 6 bases, and 14 bases lay outside the gene matches. Written as DNA, the CDR3 is TGTGCCAGCAGCCGAGCCCCGACAGGGTACGGCTACGAGCAGTACTTC. Translated: CASSRAPTGYGYEQYF.

The chain recombines TRBV9 with TRBJ2-3, with 7 bases identical to TRBD2. Germline lookup yields CDR1 SGDLS and CDR2 YYNGEE. CDR3 length equals 14 residues. The V and J ends lost 1 base and 2 bases, in that order; junction bases with no gene match: 1. CDR3 in DNA: TGTGCCAGCAGCGTACTAGCGGACACAGATACGCAGTATTTT. It translates to CASSVLADTDTQYF.

As DNA, the CDR3 is TGCAGTGCTAGACTAGCCGCCTACGAGCAGTTCTTC. Translated: CSARLAAYEQFF. This chain links TRBV20-1 with TRBJ2-1; possibly TRBD2 for D (5 bases). This CDR3 has 12 amino acids. Germline CDR1 and CDR2: DFQATT and SNEGSKA (reference sequence). The V end was cut by 2 bases, the J end by 10 bases, with 12 bases between.

There are a few counts of this clonotype. The chain combines TRBV7-3 with TRBJ2-1; D is perhaps TRBD2 (7 bases). The V gene's germline CDR1 is SGHTA and CDR2 FQGTGA. The CDR3 is made up of 17 amino acids. The V end was cut by 3 bases, the J end by 0 bases, with 15 bases between. The CDR3 loop is CASSLPRGHRSYNEQFF. The CDR3 nucleotides read TGTGCCAGCAGCTTGCCGCGGGGGCACCGCTCCTACAATGAGCAGTTCTTC.

The CDR3 protein is CASSLPVGTTTNEQFF. The CDR3 region has the DNA TGTGCCAGCAGCTTACCCGTCGGGACTACCACAAATGAGCAGTTCTTC. The chain joins TRBV11-2 to TRBJ2-1, with 7 bases identical to TRBD2. The trim removed 2 bases at V and 7 bases at J, leaving 11 bases unmatched. Germline CDR1 and CDR2: SGHAT and FQNNGV. This CDR3 has 16 amino acids.

In this sample, this clonotype turned up a few times. The V gene is TRBV20-1, the J gene TRBJ2-1; 10 nucleotides line up with TRBD2. The CDR3 spans 14 residues. Germline V gene data show CDR1 as DFQATT and CDR2 as SNEGSKA (reference sequence). J lost 8 bases, V lost 3 bases, and 7 bases had no gene match. CDR3 loop: CSASGLAGAYEQFF. CDR3 nucleotide sequence: TGCAGTGCTAGTGGCCTAGCGGGAGCTTATGAGCAGTTCTTC.

This chain uses TRBV20-1 with TRBJ1-6; D not certain. The CDR3 covers 14 residues. Trimming removed 3 bases from V and 2 bases from J, with 8 bases in between. Germline values: CDR1 DFQATT, CDR2 SNEGSKA (reference sequence). CDR3 bases: TGCAGTGCTAGTATCCGCACCTATAATTCACCCCTCCACTTT. This encodes CSASIRTYNSPLHF.